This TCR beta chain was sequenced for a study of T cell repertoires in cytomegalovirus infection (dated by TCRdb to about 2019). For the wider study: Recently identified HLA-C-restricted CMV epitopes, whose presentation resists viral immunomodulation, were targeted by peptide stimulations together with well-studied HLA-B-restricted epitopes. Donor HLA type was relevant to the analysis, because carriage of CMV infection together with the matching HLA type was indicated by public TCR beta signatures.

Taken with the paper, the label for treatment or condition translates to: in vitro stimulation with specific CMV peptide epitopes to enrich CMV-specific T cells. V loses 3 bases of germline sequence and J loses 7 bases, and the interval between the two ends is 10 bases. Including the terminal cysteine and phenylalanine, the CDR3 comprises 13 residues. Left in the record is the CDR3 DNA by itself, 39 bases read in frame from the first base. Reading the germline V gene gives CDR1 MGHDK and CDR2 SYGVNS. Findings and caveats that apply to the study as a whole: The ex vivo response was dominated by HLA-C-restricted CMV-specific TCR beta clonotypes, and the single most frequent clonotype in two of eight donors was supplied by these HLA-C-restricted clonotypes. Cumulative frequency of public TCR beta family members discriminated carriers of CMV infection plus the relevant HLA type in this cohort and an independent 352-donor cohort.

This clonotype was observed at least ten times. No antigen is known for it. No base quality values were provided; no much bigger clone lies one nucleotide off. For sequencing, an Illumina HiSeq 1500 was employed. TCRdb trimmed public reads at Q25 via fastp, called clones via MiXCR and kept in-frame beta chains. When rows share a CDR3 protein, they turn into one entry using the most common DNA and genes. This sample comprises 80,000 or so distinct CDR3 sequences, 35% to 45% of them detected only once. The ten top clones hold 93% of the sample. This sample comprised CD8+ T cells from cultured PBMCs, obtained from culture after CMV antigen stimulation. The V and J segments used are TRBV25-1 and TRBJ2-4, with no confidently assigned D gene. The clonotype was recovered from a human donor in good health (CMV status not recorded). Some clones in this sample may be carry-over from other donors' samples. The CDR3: CASSDIGKNIQYF. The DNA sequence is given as TGTGCCAGCAGTGACATAGGGAAGAACATTCAGTACTTC.